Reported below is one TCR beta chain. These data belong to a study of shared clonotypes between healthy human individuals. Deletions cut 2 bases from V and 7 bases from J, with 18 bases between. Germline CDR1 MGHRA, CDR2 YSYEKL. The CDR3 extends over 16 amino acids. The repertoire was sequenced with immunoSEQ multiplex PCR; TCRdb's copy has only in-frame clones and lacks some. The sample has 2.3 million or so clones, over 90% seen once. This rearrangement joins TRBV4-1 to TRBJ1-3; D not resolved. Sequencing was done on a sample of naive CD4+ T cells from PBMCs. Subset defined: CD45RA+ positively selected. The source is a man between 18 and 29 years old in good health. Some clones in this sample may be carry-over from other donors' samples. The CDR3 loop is CASSQPLGQRANTIYF. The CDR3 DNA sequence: TGCGCCAGCAGCCAACCTCTAGGCCAGCGGGCCAACACCATATATTTT.